This is a list of T cell receptor beta chains from one sample in a study of neoadjuvant anti-PD-1 for oral cavity cancer. The method was immunoSEQ multiplex PCR; TCRdb's version includes in-frame clones alone and lacks a portion of them. Altogether 7,000 or so clones are present, more than 40% being singletons, with the ten largest covering approximately 10%. The source material was tumor tissue, sampled before nivolumab (anti-PD-1) treatment. These receptors all stem from a person aged 40 to 85 with oral cavity squamous cell carcinoma. CDR3s leave out the opening cysteine and the closing phenylalanine or tryptophan. Not all rows give a size; the values are once, few, many and, for expanded clones, a class.

TRBJ1-1	TRBV19	-	ASSVPNRRDTEAF
TRBJ2-3	TRBV5-6	few	ASSWGREGTDTQY
TRBJ2-7	TRBV18	-	ASSPDNYEQY
TRBJ2-7	TRBV29-1	-	SVEKGVGSYEQY
TRBJ1-1	TRBV19	-	ASSMSRAGNTEAF
TRBJ1-5	TRBV30	-	AWSRVSGEPQH
TRBJ2-5	TRBV28	once	ASSRDRVQETQY
TRBJ2-3	TRBV7-9	-	AYRTTGISTDTQY
TRBJ2-1	TRBV5-6	-	ASSRRGQIYNEQF
TRBJ1-2	TRBV19	few	ASSIGGDGYT
TRBJ2-1	TRBV6-5	-	ASSPSGSSYNEQF
TRBJ1-1	TRBV19	-	ASINMGRGTEAF
TRBJ2-7	TRBV6-5	-	ASTERQGRGEQY
TRBJ2-2	TRBV6-4	medium-sized	ASSPFNTGELF
TRBJ1-2	TRBV2	few	ASDGQGAGYT
TRBJ2-3	TRBV7-8	few	ASSFGATDTQY
TRBJ1-3	TRBV4-1	-	ASSQEGKGSGNTIY
TRBJ2-3	TRBV2	-	ASSESPAGESTDTQY